This is a list of T cell receptor beta chains from one sample in a study of cytomegalovirus exposure and HLA in healthy donors. Clones were sequenced by immunoSEQ multiplex PCR, and TCRdb holds only the in-frame ones, with some missing. The repertoire holds more than 95,000 clones, with roughly a tenth as singletons. The specimen was PBMCs. The receptors stem from a woman under 30 in good health and CMV-seropositive. The CDR3 runs from the conserved cysteine through the conserved F or W. Each record gives: J gene, D gene, V gene, clone size, CDR3 DNA, CDR3 protein. The D gene is left open where the match is weak. Size is omitted from some rows. Given values are once, few, many or a class for expanded clones.

J gene: TRBJ2-7
D gene: TRBD2
V gene: TRBV27
clone size: -
CDR3 DNA: TGTGCCAGCAGGGGACTAGCGGGAACCTACGAGCAGTACTTC
CDR3 protein: CASRGLAGTYEQYF

J gene: TRBJ1-1
D gene: -
V gene: TRBV5-4
clone size: -
CDR3 DNA: TGTGCCAGCAGCTGGATGGGGGGAAACACTGAAGCTTTCTTT
CDR3 protein: CASSWMGGNTEAFF

J gene: TRBJ1-2
D gene: -
V gene: TRBV6-1
clone size: -
CDR3 DNA: TGTGCCAGCACGGGGTCTAACTATGGCTACACCTTC
CDR3 protein: CASTGSNYGYTF

J gene: TRBJ1-2
D gene: -
V gene: TRBV29-1
clone size: few
CDR3 DNA: TGCAGCGTTTTAGCGGATCTGGACTCGCTTGGCTACACCTTC
CDR3 protein: CSVLADLDSLGYTF

J gene: TRBJ1-1
D gene: -
V gene: TRBV7-6
clone size: few
CDR3 DNA: TGTGCCAGCAGCCCCACCCAGGGGACTGAAGCTTTCTTT
CDR3 protein: CASSPTQGTEAFF

J gene: TRBJ2-2
D gene: TRBD1
V gene: TRBV7-2
clone size: few
CDR3 DNA: TGTGCCAGCAGCCGTAGACAGGGACCCGGGGAGCTGTTTTTT
CDR3 protein: CASSRRQGPGELFF

J gene: TRBJ2-2
D gene: TRBD1
V gene: TRBV7-8
clone size: few
CDR3 DNA: TGTGCCAGCAGCACCCGGGACAGGGTATTCGCCGGGGAGCTGTTTTTT
CDR3 protein: CASSTRDRVFAGELFF

J gene: TRBJ1-2
D gene: -
V gene: TRBV6-1
clone size: -
CDR3 DNA: TGTGCCAGCAGGCCTGGGGGGGAGTATGGCTACACCTTC
CDR3 protein: CASRPGGEYGYTF

J gene: TRBJ2-7
D gene: -
V gene: TRBV15
clone size: -
CDR3 DNA: TGTGCCACCAGCAGAGACAGCTCCTACGAGCAGTACTTC
CDR3 protein: CATSRDSSYEQYF

J gene: TRBJ2-7
D gene: TRBD2
V gene: TRBV19
clone size: few
CDR3 DNA: TGTGCCAGCAAAGATCTAGCGGGAGCTCGCGACGAGCAGTACTTC
CDR3 protein: CASKDLAGARDEQYF

J gene: TRBJ2-3
D gene: -
V gene: TRBV9
clone size: -
CDR3 DNA: TGTGCCAGCAGCGTAGACCCGAAAACGGGGCAGTATTTT
CDR3 protein: CASSVDPKTGQYF

J gene: TRBJ1-1
D gene: -
V gene: TRBV19
clone size: -
CDR3 DNA: TGTGCCAGTAGTATAGGAGTGACAGAGGCCCCTTTCTTT
CDR3 protein: CASSIGVTEAPFF

J gene: TRBJ1-1
D gene: TRBD1
V gene: TRBV11-3
clone size: few
CDR3 DNA: TGTGCCAGCAGCCTGACAGGGGGATTCGGTGAAGCTTTCTTT
CDR3 protein: CASSLTGGFGEAFF

J gene: TRBJ2-1
D gene: -
V gene: TRBV7-3
clone size: -
CDR3 DNA: TGTGCCAGCAGCGTCCAAGCTAATGAGCAGTTCTTC
CDR3 protein: CASSVQANEQFF

J gene: TRBJ1-4
D gene: -
V gene: TRBV12-5
clone size: few
CDR3 DNA: TGTGCTAGTGGTTGGCTCACTTGGGGGGCAACTAATGAAAAACTGTTTTTT
CDR3 protein: CASGWLTWGATNEKLFF

J gene: TRBJ1-2
D gene: -
V gene: TRBV7-6
clone size: -
CDR3 DNA: TGTGCCAGCAGTGCCCAACAGGGAGACTATGGCTACACCTTC
CDR3 protein: CASSAQQGDYGYTF

J gene: TRBJ2-3
D gene: -
V gene: TRBV2
clone size: -
CDR3 DNA: TGTGCCAGCAGTGCGACAGGCGCTTATAGCACAGATACGCAGTATTTT
CDR3 protein: CASSATGAYSTDTQYF

J gene: TRBJ1-1
D gene: -
V gene: TRBV27
clone size: -
CDR3 DNA: TGTGCCAGCAGATCACCGGGACACCTGGTGAACACTGAAGCTTTCTTT
CDR3 protein: CASRSPGHLVNTEAFF

J gene: TRBJ1-2
D gene: -
V gene: TRBV29-1
clone size: -
CDR3 DNA: TGCAGCGTTGAGTGGGCCAGGGCTAAAAACTATGGCTACACCTTC
CDR3 protein: CSVEWARAKNYGYTF

J gene: TRBJ2-2
D gene: -
V gene: TRBV28
clone size: once
CDR3 DNA: TGTGCCAGCAGGACCGCGACGGGGATCGGCGGGGAGCTGTTTTTT
CDR3 protein: CASRTATGIGGELFF

J gene: TRBJ1-4
D gene: -
V gene: TRBV5-6
clone size: few
CDR3 DNA: TGTGCCAGCAGCTTCCTTCAGGGGTCGAATGAAAAACTGTTTTTT
CDR3 protein: CASSFLQGSNEKLFF

J gene: TRBJ2-7
D gene: TRBD1
V gene: TRBV27
clone size: few
CDR3 DNA: TGTGCCAGCAGTTTACGGACAGGGGGGGGCGTCGAGCAGTACTTC
CDR3 protein: CASSLRTGGGVEQYF

J gene: TRBJ1-1
D gene: -
V gene: TRBV6-1
clone size: few
CDR3 DNA: TGTGCCAGCAGGAGTTACAGGGAGACTAACACTGAAGCTTTCTTT
CDR3 protein: CASRSYRETNTEAFF

J gene: TRBJ1-5
D gene: TRBD1
V gene: TRBV4-1
clone size: -
CDR3 DNA: TGCGCCAGCAGCCGGAGTGGTTGGGACAGGGGAAGCCAGCCCCAGCATTTT
CDR3 protein: CASSRSGWDRGSQPQHF

J gene: TRBJ2-7
D gene: -
V gene: TRBV6-1
clone size: -
CDR3 DNA: TGTGCCAGCGGCGGGCAGCTCGAGCAGTACTTC
CDR3 protein: CASGGQLEQYF

J gene: TRBJ1-1
D gene: -
V gene: TRBV19
clone size: many
CDR3 DNA: TGTGCCAGTAGTAAGATGACAGCGAACACTGAAGCTTTCTTT
CDR3 protein: CASSKMTANTEAFF

J gene: TRBJ1-5
D gene: TRBD1
V gene: TRBV11-2
clone size: -
CDR3 DNA: TGTGCCAGCAGCTTAGGGTTGGGGGACAGAGGGCAGCCCCAGCATTTT
CDR3 protein: CASSLGLGDRGQPQHF

J gene: TRBJ2-1
D gene: -
V gene: TRBV7-8
clone size: few
CDR3 DNA: TGTGCCAGCAGCTTAAGGGAGGATAGTTACAATGAGCAGTTCTTC
CDR3 protein: CASSLREDSYNEQFF

J gene: TRBJ1-2
D gene: TRBD1
V gene: TRBV6-6
clone size: -
CDR3 DNA: TGTGCCAGCAGGGATATACAGGGGGCAAGCTACACCTTC
CDR3 protein: CASRDIQGASYTF

J gene: TRBJ1-6
D gene: -
V gene: TRBV28
clone size: -
CDR3 DNA: TGTGCCAGCAGTCCCCAGATGAATTCACCCCTCCACTTT
CDR3 protein: CASSPQMNSPLHF

J gene: TRBJ1-4
D gene: -
V gene: TRBV11-2
clone size: -
CDR3 DNA: TGTGCCAGCAGCTTTGGTGACCGGGGTGAAAAACTGTTTTTT
CDR3 protein: CASSFGDRGEKLFF

J gene: TRBJ2-5
D gene: -
V gene: TRBV29-1
clone size: -
CDR3 DNA: TGCAGCGTTGGTGGCAGGGCACGAGAGACCCAGTACTTC
CDR3 protein: CSVGGRARETQYF

J gene: TRBJ1-2
D gene: TRBD1
V gene: TRBV19
clone size: few
CDR3 DNA: TGTGCCAGTAGTGAAGGGACAGGGGGACTGGGTGGCTACACCTTC
CDR3 protein: CASSEGTGGLGGYTF

J gene: TRBJ1-5
D gene: -
V gene: TRBV5-4
clone size: few
CDR3 DNA: TGTGCCAGCAGCTTGGCAGGGCAAGGCCAGCCCCAGCATTTT
CDR3 protein: CASSLAGQGQPQHF

J gene: TRBJ2-2
D gene: TRBD2
V gene: TRBV30
clone size: few
CDR3 DNA: TGTGCCTGTACGGGGACTAGCGTAAACACCGGGGAGCTGTTTTTT
CDR3 protein: CACTGTSVNTGELFF

J gene: TRBJ2-1
D gene: -
V gene: TRBV5-1
clone size: few
CDR3 DNA: TGCGCCAGCAGCGAAACACAGCCGTTTCGTGATGAGCAGTTCTTC
CDR3 protein: CASSETQPFRDEQFF